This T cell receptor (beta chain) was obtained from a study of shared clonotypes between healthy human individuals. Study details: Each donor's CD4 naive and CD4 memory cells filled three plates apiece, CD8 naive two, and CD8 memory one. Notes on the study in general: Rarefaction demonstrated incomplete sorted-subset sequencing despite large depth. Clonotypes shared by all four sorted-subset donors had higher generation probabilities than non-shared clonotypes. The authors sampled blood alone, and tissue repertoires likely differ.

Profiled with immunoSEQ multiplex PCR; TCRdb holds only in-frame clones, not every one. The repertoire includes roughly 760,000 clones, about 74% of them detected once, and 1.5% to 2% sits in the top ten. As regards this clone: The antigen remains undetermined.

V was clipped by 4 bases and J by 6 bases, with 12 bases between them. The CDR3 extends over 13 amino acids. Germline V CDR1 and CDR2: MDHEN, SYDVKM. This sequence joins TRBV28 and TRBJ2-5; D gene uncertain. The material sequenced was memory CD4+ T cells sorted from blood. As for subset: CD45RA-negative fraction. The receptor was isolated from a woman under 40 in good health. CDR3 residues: CASSWATVQTQYF. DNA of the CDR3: TGTGCCAGCAGTTGGGCCACCGTCCAGACCCAGTACTTC.